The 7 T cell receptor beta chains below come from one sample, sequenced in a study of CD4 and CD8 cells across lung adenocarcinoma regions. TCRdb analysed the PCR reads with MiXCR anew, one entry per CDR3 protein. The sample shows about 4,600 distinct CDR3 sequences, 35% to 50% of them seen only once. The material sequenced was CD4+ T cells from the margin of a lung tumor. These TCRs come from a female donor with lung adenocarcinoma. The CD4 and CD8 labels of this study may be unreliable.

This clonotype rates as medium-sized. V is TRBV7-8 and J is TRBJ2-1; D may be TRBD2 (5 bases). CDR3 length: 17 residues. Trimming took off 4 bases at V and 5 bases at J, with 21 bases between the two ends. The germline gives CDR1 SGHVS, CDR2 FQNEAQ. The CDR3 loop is CASSYGIGLATDNEQFF. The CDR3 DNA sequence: TGTGCCAGCAGCTACGGGATAGGGCTAGCCACTGACAATGAGCAGTTCTTC.

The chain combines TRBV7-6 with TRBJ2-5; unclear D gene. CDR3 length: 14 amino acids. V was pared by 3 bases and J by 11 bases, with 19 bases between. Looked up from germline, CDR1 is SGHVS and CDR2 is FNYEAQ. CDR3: CASSFSNTYNEQYF. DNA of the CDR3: TGTGCCAGCAGCTTTAGTAATACCTACAATGAGCAGTACTTC. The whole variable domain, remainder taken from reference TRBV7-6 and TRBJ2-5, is GAGVSQSPRYKVTKRGQDVALRCDPISGHVSLYWYRQALGQGPEFLTYFNYEAQQDKSGLPNDRFSAERPEGSISTLTIQRTEQRDSAMYRCASSFSNTYNEQYFGPGTRLLVL.

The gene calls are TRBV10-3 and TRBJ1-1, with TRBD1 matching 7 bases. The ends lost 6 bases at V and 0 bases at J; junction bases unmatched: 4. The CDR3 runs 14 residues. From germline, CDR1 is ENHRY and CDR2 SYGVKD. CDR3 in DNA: TGTGCCATCAGGGGAGGGGGCATGAACACTGAAGCTTTCTTT. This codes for CAIRGGGMNTEAFF.

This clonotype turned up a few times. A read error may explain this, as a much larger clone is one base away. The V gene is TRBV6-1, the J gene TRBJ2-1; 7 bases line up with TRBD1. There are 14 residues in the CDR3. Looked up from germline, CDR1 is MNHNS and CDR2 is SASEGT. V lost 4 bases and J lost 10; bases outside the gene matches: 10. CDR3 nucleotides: TGTGCCAGCAGTGCCCTACAGGGGACCTACGAGCAGTTCTTC. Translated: CASSALQGTYEQFF.

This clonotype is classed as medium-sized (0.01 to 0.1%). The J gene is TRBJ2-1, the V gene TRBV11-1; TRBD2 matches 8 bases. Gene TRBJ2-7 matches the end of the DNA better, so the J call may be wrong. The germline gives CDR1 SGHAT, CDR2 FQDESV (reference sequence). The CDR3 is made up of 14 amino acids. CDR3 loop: CASSPRRGVDEQYF. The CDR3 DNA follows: TGTGCCAGCAGCCCGAGGCGGGGGGTAGACGAGCAGTACTTC.

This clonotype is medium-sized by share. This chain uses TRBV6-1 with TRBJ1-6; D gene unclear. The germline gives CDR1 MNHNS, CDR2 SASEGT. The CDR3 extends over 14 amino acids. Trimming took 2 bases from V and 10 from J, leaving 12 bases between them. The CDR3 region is CASSESGEGSPLHF. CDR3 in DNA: TGTGCCAGCAGTGAAAGCGGGGAGGGATCACCCCTCCACTTT.

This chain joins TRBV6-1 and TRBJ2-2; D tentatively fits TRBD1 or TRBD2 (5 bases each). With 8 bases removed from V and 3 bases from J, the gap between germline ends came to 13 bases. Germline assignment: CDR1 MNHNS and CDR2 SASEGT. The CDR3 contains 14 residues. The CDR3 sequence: CASCRDHYTGELFF. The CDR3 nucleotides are TGTGCCAGCTGCCGGGACCATTACACCGGGGAGCTGTTTTTT.